Detailed here is one T cell receptor (beta chain). No antigen is known for it. TCRdb's table, derived via immunoSEQ multiplex PCR, lists solely in-frame clones and lacks some. The sample yields roughly 25,000 clones, about 83% seen once. This CDR3 spans 16 amino acids. Germline-derived CDR1 and CDR2 are PRHDT and FYEKMQ (reference sequence). Trimming pared 5 bases from V and 0 bases from J, leaving 14 bases between. The data originate from a study of T cells in narcolepsy. Study-wide context: Donors had narcolepsy type 1 or type 2, or were healthy controls.

Notes on the study in general: Autoreactive clone sequences were missing from some blood memory CD4+ repertoires. Autoreactive clonotypes reportedly recurred in blood of same and different patients, not controls. HCRT-specific and TRIB2-specific autoreactive clonotypes appeared among same-patient CSF and blood CD4+ clonotypes.

This chain links TRBV13 with TRBJ1-5, with a weak D call TRBD1 (5 bases). The sequence derives from a human donor with narcolepsy. Sample: CD45RA- memory CD4+ T cells from PBMCs. The CDR3 protein is CASSRGRGYSNQPQHF. The CDR3 DNA reads as TGTGCCAGCAGCCGGGGACGAGGCTATAGCAATCAGCCCCAGCATTTT.